This T cell receptor (beta chain) was identified in a study of T cell responses to AZD1222 COVID-19 vaccine. Study summary: Second-dose intervals near 4 or 12 weeks were combined. Regarding the study as a whole: Donors skewed white British and female; clonal diversity was possibly underestimated. AZD1222 recipients seropositive at baseline numbered only six or seven. Unmutated variant regions are reportedly targeted by nearly half of spike-specific TCRs.

Deletions cut 0 bases from V and 7 bases from J, with 3 bases between. Per the germline V gene, CDR1 is LNHNV and CDR2 is YYDKDF (reference sequence). This CDR3 contains 12 residues. As to this clone: The target antigen is unknown.

The data were produced by immunoSEQ multiplex PCR, yet TCRdb's version contains in-frame clones alone and is incomplete. The profile covers roughly 100,000 clones, with nearly 95% appearing a single time and 5% taken by the ten largest. The sample here was peripheral blood, taken on day 0 of AZD1222 vaccination. The origin of this receptor is an adult in good health. The chain links TRBV15 to TRBJ1-4; D is undetermined. As DNA, the CDR3 is TGTGCCACCAGCAGAGAAGGTGAAAAACTGTTTTTT. Translated: CATSREGEKLFF.